These T cell receptor beta chains were read from a single sample in a study of cytomegalovirus exposure and HLA in healthy donors. The table came from immunoSEQ multiplex PCR; TCRdb's copy has only in-frame clones and leaves some out. The sample records some 140,000 clones, 70% to 80% being singletons. Sequenced sample: PBMCs. These receptors were collected from a female donor in good health and CMV-seronegative. Each CDR3 is given with its conserved first and last residue. The order of the fields is D gene, clone size, V gene, J gene, CDR3 DNA, CDR3 protein. The D gene is left open where the match is weak. Only some rows state a clone size, as once, few, many or a class for expanded clones.

-,-,TRBV19,TRBJ2-3,TGTGCCAGTTCCAGACTAGTTTGGCCAGATACGCAGTATTTT,CASSRLVWPDTQYF
-,-,TRBV5-6,TRBJ2-5,TGTGCCAGCAGCTCGAGGGAGACCCAGTACTTC,CASSSRETQYF
-,-,TRBV15,TRBJ1-2,TGTGCCACCAGCAGAGGGCAACAGTGGGGGGGCAATGGCTACACCTTC,CATSRGQQWGGNGYTF
TRBD1,once,TRBV11-2,TRBJ1-5,TGTGCCAGCAGCTTAGGGGACAGGGCTAATAGCAATCAGCCCCAGCATTTT,CASSLGDRANSNQPQHF
TRBD1,-,TRBV4-1,TRBJ1-1,TGCGCCAGCAGCCCCCGGGACAGAATGAACACTGAAGCTTTCTTT,CASSPRDRMNTEAFF
TRBD1,few,TRBV11-3,TRBJ1-2,TGTGCCAGCAGCTTCACCGGCAGGGGGCTTTACACCTTC,CASSFTGRGLYTF
TRBD2,-,TRBV9,TRBJ2-5,TGTGCCAGCAGCGTCGGGGGGACTAGCGGGCCAGAGACCCAGTACTTC,CASSVGGTSGPETQYF
-,-,TRBV5-1,TRBJ1-1,TGCGCCAGCAGCTTGGTCGGACAGACTGCTGAAGCTTTCTTT,CASSLVGQTAEAFF
-,once,TRBV10-3,TRBJ2-3,TGTGCCATCAGTGTGGGGGGAGAAGGCACAGATACGCAGTATTTT,CAISVGGEGTDTQYF
-,-,TRBV11-3,TRBJ2-7,TGTGCCAGCAGCTTAGATCTCCCTACTAATTCCTACGAGCAGTACTTC,CASSLDLPTNSYEQYF
-,-,TRBV18,TRBJ2-3,TGTGCCAGCTCACCCGCACCGAGTGCAGATACGCAGTATTTT,CASSPAPSADTQYF
-,once,TRBV9,TRBJ2-7,TGTGCCAGCAGCGATACCGGGACTGCTGGCGAGCAGTACTTC,CASSDTGTAGEQYF
-,few,TRBV4-1,TRBJ1-5,TGCGCCAGCAGCCAAGCCCAGGGATCCGGCAATCAGCCCCAGCATTTT,CASSQAQGSGNQPQHF
TRBD1,-,TRBV5-1,TRBJ1-1,TGCGCCAGCAGCTCGCTAGGGGGACAGACTAACACTGAAGCTTTCTTT,CASSSLGGQTNTEAFF
TRBD2,few,TRBV5-1,TRBJ2-7,TGCGCCAGCAGCTTGTTGACTAGCGGGGGCTTGAGCTCCTACGAGCAGTACTTC,CASSLLTSGGLSSYEQYF
-,-,TRBV29-1,TRBJ2-5,TGCAGCGTTAAGGCAGGCCATCTGGAGGAGCAGTACTTC,CSVKAGHLEEQYF
TRBD1,few,TRBV11-3,TRBJ1-2,TGTGCCAGCAGCTCCCGGGACAGGGATGGCTACACCTTC,CASSSRDRDGYTF
TRBD1,-,TRBV4-3,TRBJ2-7,TGCGCCAGCAGCTATTCCGGGACAGGGGAATCTTACGAGCAGTACTTC,CASSYSGTGESYEQYF
-,-,TRBV5-6,TRBJ1-2,TGTGCCAGCAGCGACAGAGCGGGATTGGGCTATGGCTACACCTTC,CASSDRAGLGYGYTF
TRBD1,-,TRBV5-4,TRBJ2-6,TGTGCCAGCATCGAGGGACAGGGGGCGGCTGGGGCCAACGTCCTGACTTTC,CASIEGQGAAGANVLTF
TRBD2,-,TRBV5-1,TRBJ2-1,TGCGCCAGCAGGCCTCCGGGGGGGAACTACAATGAGCAGTTCTTC,CASRPPGGNYNEQFF
TRBD1,-,TRBV5-1,TRBJ1-2,TGCGCCAGCAGCTTCGGGACAGGGTGTGGCTACACCTTC,CASSFGTGCGYTF
-,few,TRBV28,TRBJ2-3,TGTGCCAGCAGAGGGGGTTTGGAACCAGATACGCAGTATTTT,CASRGGLEPDTQYF
TRBD1,-,TRBV9,TRBJ2-2,TGTGCCAGCAGCGTAAGTCAGGGGGCAAGGCGCGAGAACACCGGGGAGCTGTTTTTT,CASSVSQGARRENTGELFF